This T cell receptor (beta chain) is from a study of blood T cell repertoires in COVID-19. Turning to the study itself: Sites in the United States, Italy and Spain provided acute and convalescent COVID-19 samples. T cells, B-cell-depleted T cells, or PBMCs provided the cDNA or gDNA that served as material.

As originally analysed: The assay estimated nucleated cells by amplifying reference gene primers. TCRdb's copy holds only in-frame clones and misses some; the assay was immunoSEQ multiplex PCR. Clonal size and the V and J genes are those of that table, whereas D and trimming came from the DNA. The sample carries 130,000 or so clones, 81% recorded once. Germline trimming cut 5 bases from V and 1 base from J; bases unmatched to any gene: 8. The CDR3 is made up of 16 amino acids. Germline V gene data show CDR1 as SGHVS and CDR2 as FNYEAQ. The chain has TRBV7-6 and TRBJ1-1; 9 nucleotides agree with TRBD1. The sequencing sample was made of peripheral blood. This sequence originates from a woman aged 55-75 years with active or convalescent COVID-19. The CDR3 sequence is CASSLRTGASNTEAFF. The DNA for the CDR3 is TGTGCCAGCAGCCTGAGGACAGGGGCGTCGAACACTGAAGCTTTCTTT.